Shown below are 2 T cell receptor beta chains from a single sample sequenced in a study of identical twins. In TCRdb, the 5' RACE reads were re-called with MiXCR into one record per CDR3 protein. In the table there are 400,000 to 500,000 distinct CDR3 sequences, roughly 20% of which are singletons. What was sequenced was naive T cells sorted from blood. The origin of the receptors is a man between 45 and 60 years old in good health.

This clonotype has more than one count but fewer than ten. This chain links TRBV24-1 with TRBJ2-1; D remains unclear. CDR1 is KGHDR, CDR2 SFDVKD, per germline. The CDR3 is 18 amino acids. The V end was cut by 3 bases, the J end by 6 bases, with 23 bases between. As DNA, the CDR3 is TGTGCCACCAGTGATATAGACGGTAGGGCCGGGTTGGGCAATGAGCAGTTCTTC. As protein: CATSDIDGRAGLGNEQFF.

This clonotype was counted between two and nine times. V and J are TRBV6-5 and TRBJ2-7, with 9 bases fitting TRBD2. The CDR3 is 18 residues long. Germline CDR1 is MNHEY and CDR2 is SVGAGI. With 0 bases clipped from V and 2 bases from J, the junction kept 11 bases outside the gene matches. The chain's CDR3 is CASSYSSGLGLATYEQYF. In DNA form, the CDR3 reads TGTGCCAGCAGTTACTCGAGCGGGCTGGGACTAGCTACCTACGAGCAGTACTTC.